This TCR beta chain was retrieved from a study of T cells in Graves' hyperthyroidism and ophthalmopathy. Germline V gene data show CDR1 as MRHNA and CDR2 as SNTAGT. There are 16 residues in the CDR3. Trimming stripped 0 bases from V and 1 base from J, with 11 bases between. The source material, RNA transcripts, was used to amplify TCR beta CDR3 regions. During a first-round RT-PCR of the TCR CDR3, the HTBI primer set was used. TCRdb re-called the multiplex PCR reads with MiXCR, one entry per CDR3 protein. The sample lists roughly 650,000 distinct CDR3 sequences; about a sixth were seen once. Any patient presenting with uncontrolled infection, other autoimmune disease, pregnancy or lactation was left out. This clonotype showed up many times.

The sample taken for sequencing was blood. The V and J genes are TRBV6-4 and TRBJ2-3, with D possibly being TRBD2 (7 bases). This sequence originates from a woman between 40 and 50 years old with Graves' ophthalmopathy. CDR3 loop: CASSDSRGGGTDTQYF. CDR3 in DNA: TGTGCCAGCAGTGACTCCAGAGGGGGGGGCACAGATACGCAGTATTTT.